Listed below are T cell receptor beta chains from one sample, sequenced in a study of T-cell memory formation after mild COVID-19. TCRdb fed the 5' RACE reads into MiXCR, producing one record per CDR3 protein. The sample includes about 610,000 distinct CDR3 sequences, around a sixth seen only once; the top ten take just over 8%. Sequences were obtained from PBMCs or a T cell subset sorted from them (not recorded which). These receptors all come from an adult woman who had mild COVID-19 (a few samples of this study predate the infection). Cell type and time point are not known. Both conserved end residues are part of each CDR3. D genes are given only for firm matches. The size of a clone is reported for some rows only, either as once, few or many, or as a class for expanded clones.

j_call: TRBJ1-1; d_call: -; clone_size: -; v_call: TRBV7-9; cdr3_aa: CASSVLEGLRMNTEAFF; cdr3_nt: TGTGCCAGCAGCGTACTCGAAGGGTTACGCATGAACACTGAAGCTTTCTTT
j_call: TRBJ1-1; d_call: TRBD1; clone_size: few; v_call: TRBV7-2; cdr3_aa: CASSPRQGLPEAFF; cdr3_nt: TGTGCCAGCAGCCCTCGACAGGGTTTGCCTGAAGCTTTCTTT
j_call: TRBJ1-1; d_call: -; clone_size: -; v_call: TRBV5-5; cdr3_aa: CASTPGTEAFF; cdr3_nt: TGTGCCAGCACCCCGGGAACTGAAGCTTTCTTT
j_call: TRBJ2-2; d_call: -; clone_size: few; v_call: TRBV12-3/TRBV12-4; cdr3_aa: CASGDSGTGELFF; cdr3_nt: TGTGCCAGTGGAGACTCAGGCACCGGGGAGCTGTTTTTT
j_call: TRBJ1-3; d_call: -; clone_size: -; v_call: TRBV4-1; cdr3_aa: CASSPTGPSGNTIYF; cdr3_nt: TGCGCCAGCAGCCCCACAGGGCCCTCTGGAAACACCATATATTTT
j_call: TRBJ1-4; d_call: -; clone_size: few; v_call: TRBV11-2; cdr3_aa: CASSPGLLNEKLFF; cdr3_nt: TGTGCCAGCAGCCCAGGACTGCTTAATGAAAAACTGTTTTTT
j_call: TRBJ1-4; d_call: -; clone_size: few; v_call: TRBV12-3/TRBV12-4; cdr3_aa: CASSLLQREKLFF; cdr3_nt: TGTGCCAGCAGTCTCCTTCAGCGAGAAAAACTGTTTTTT
j_call: TRBJ2-1; d_call: -; clone_size: few; v_call: TRBV19; cdr3_aa: CASSIRADEQFF; cdr3_nt: TGTGCCAGTAGTATCCGGGCCGATGAGCAGTTCTTC
j_call: TRBJ2-7; d_call: -; clone_size: few; v_call: TRBV7-9; cdr3_aa: CASSLGSQDEQYF; cdr3_nt: TGTGCCAGCAGCTTAGGATCACAGGACGAGCAGTACTTC
j_call: TRBJ2-3; d_call: -; clone_size: -; v_call: TRBV6-5; cdr3_aa: CASSVGREADTQYF; cdr3_nt: TGTGCCAGCAGTGTTGGCAGGGAGGCAGATACGCAGTATTTT
j_call: TRBJ2-1; d_call: TRBD2; clone_size: few; v_call: TRBV30; cdr3_aa: CAWSVHVSGPSNEQFF; cdr3_nt: TGTGCCTGGAGTGTACACGTTAGCGGGCCCTCCAATGAGCAGTTCTTC
j_call: TRBJ1-1; d_call: -; clone_size: few; v_call: TRBV5-1; cdr3_aa: CASSTVGGPEAFF; cdr3_nt: TGCGCCAGCAGCACCGTCGGGGGCCCTGAAGCTTTCTTT
j_call: TRBJ1-5; d_call: -; clone_size: -; v_call: TRBV27; cdr3_aa: CASSLSGRVQPQHF; cdr3_nt: TGTGCCAGCAGTTTATCTGGCAGGGTGCAGCCCCAGCATTTT
j_call: TRBJ1-4; d_call: -; clone_size: -; v_call: TRBV11-2; cdr3_aa: CASSLSFVPPNEKLFF; cdr3_nt: TGTGCCAGCAGCTTAAGTTTTGTTCCACCTAATGAAAAACTGTTTTTT
j_call: TRBJ1-1; d_call: -; clone_size: many; v_call: TRBV7-8; cdr3_aa: CASSLAGSDTEAFF; cdr3_nt: TGTGCCAGCAGCCTCGCAGGGTCGGACACTGAAGCTTTCTTT
j_call: TRBJ2-3; d_call: -; clone_size: -; v_call: TRBV10-3; cdr3_aa: CAISDRDPTDTQYF; cdr3_nt: TGTGCCATCAGTGATCGAGACCCCACAGATACGCAGTATTTT
j_call: TRBJ1-3; d_call: -; clone_size: few; v_call: TRBV7-8; cdr3_aa: CASSFASRTSLSSGNTIYF; cdr3_nt: TGTGCCAGCAGCTTTGCCAGTAGGACTTCGTTATCCTCTGGAAACACCATATATTTT
j_call: TRBJ2-7; d_call: -; clone_size: few; v_call: TRBV7-8; cdr3_aa: CASSFDISYEQYF; cdr3_nt: TGTGCCAGCAGCTTCGACATTTCGTACGAGCAGTACTTC
j_call: TRBJ2-3; d_call: -; clone_size: -; v_call: TRBV29-1; cdr3_aa: CSASLDSSDTQYF; cdr3_nt: TGCAGCGCTTCGTTAGACAGTTCCGATACGCAGTATTTT
j_call: TRBJ1-1; d_call: -; clone_size: few; v_call: TRBV11-1; cdr3_aa: CASSLDQGRGEAFF; cdr3_nt: TGTGCCAGCAGCCTAGACCAGGGGCGTGGGGAAGCTTTCTTT
j_call: TRBJ2-1; d_call: TRBD1; clone_size: few; v_call: TRBV7-8; cdr3_aa: CASSLRLAGRGRYNEQFF; cdr3_nt: TGTGCCAGCAGCTTACGGCTTGCGGGTAGGGGGCGGTACAATGAGCAGTTCTTC
j_call: TRBJ1-2; d_call: TRBD1; clone_size: -; v_call: TRBV20-1; cdr3_aa: CSANDRGRVKPYGYTF; cdr3_nt: TGCAGTGCTAATGACAGGGGCCGCGTTAAGCCCTATGGCTACACCTTC
j_call: TRBJ2-3; d_call: -; clone_size: few; v_call: TRBV20-1; cdr3_aa: CSARDIVSTDTQYF; cdr3_nt: TGCAGTGCTAGAGATATCGTTAGCACAGATACGCAGTATTTT
j_call: TRBJ2-6; d_call: -; clone_size: few; v_call: TRBV24-1; cdr3_aa: CATSRRGGSSGANVLTF; cdr3_nt: TGTGCCACCAGTCGGAGGGGGGGCAGCTCTGGGGCCAACGTCCTGACTTTC
j_call: TRBJ2-1; d_call: -; clone_size: -; v_call: TRBV6-2/TRBV6-3; cdr3_aa: CASSRGYGEQFF; cdr3_nt: TGTGCCAGCAGCCGAGGGTACGGTGAGCAGTTCTTC
j_call: TRBJ2-1; d_call: TRBD2; clone_size: -; v_call: TRBV19; cdr3_aa: CASSMEAGGAPEQFF; cdr3_nt: TGTGCCAGTAGTATGGAAGCGGGGGGCGCACCCGAGCAGTTCTTC
j_call: TRBJ2-3; d_call: TRBD2; clone_size: few; v_call: TRBV24-1; cdr3_aa: CATSDPGGAYTDTQYF; cdr3_nt: TGTGCCACCAGTGATCCCGGGGGGGCCTATACAGATACGCAGTATTTT
j_call: TRBJ1-5; d_call: TRBD1; clone_size: few; v_call: TRBV12-3/TRBV12-4; cdr3_aa: CASKATGGINQPQHF; cdr3_nt: TGTGCCAGCAAGGCGACAGGGGGGATCAATCAGCCCCAGCATTTT
j_call: TRBJ2-3; d_call: -; clone_size: few; v_call: TRBV5-1; cdr3_aa: CASTPGQTEDTQYF; cdr3_nt: TGCGCCAGCACCCCGGGCCAGACGGAGGATACGCAGTATTTT
j_call: TRBJ2-1; d_call: -; clone_size: -; v_call: TRBV5-1; cdr3_aa: CASSIRQVSYNEQFF; cdr3_nt: TGCGCCAGCAGCATAAGACAGGTCTCCTACAATGAGCAGTTCTTC
j_call: TRBJ1-3; d_call: -; clone_size: -; v_call: TRBV6-6; cdr3_aa: CASTSHSGNTIYF; cdr3_nt: TGTGCCAGCACGTCACACTCTGGAAACACCATATATTTT
j_call: TRBJ1-5; d_call: -; clone_size: -; v_call: TRBV12-3/TRBV12-4; cdr3_aa: CASSLSGRGYQPQHF; cdr3_nt: TGTGCCAGCAGTTTATCTGGCAGGGGATATCAGCCCCAGCATTTT
j_call: TRBJ2-7; d_call: -; clone_size: few; v_call: TRBV6-5; cdr3_aa: CASSRRDTSYSYEQYF; cdr3_nt: TGTGCCAGCAGCCGCCGGGACACGAGTTACTCCTACGAGCAGTACTTC
j_call: TRBJ2-1; d_call: -; clone_size: -; v_call: TRBV20-1; cdr3_aa: CSAREAAYNEQFF; cdr3_nt: TGCAGTGCCCGGGAAGCCGCCTACAATGAGCAGTTCTTC
j_call: TRBJ2-7; d_call: -; clone_size: -; v_call: TRBV19; cdr3_aa: CASSPGPKASYEQYF; cdr3_nt: TGTGCCAGTAGTCCCGGACCGAAAGCCTCCTACGAGCAGTACTTC
j_call: TRBJ2-2; d_call: -; clone_size: -; v_call: TRBV25-1; cdr3_aa: CASSAVAYTGELFF; cdr3_nt: TGTGCCAGCAGTGCAGTCGCCTACACCGGGGAGCTGTTTTTT
j_call: TRBJ1-2; d_call: TRBD1; clone_size: -; v_call: TRBV29-1; cdr3_aa: CSVGGTGRRGYTF; cdr3_nt: TGCAGCGTCGGAGGGACAGGGCGGCGTGGCTACACCTTC
j_call: TRBJ1-1; d_call: TRBD1; clone_size: -; v_call: TRBV27; cdr3_aa: CASSIRTGFGAFF; cdr3_nt: TGTGCCAGCAGTATACGGACAGGGTTTGGAGCTTTCTTT
j_call: TRBJ1-2; d_call: TRBD1; clone_size: -; v_call: TRBV29-1; cdr3_aa: CSVPDRVDGYTF; cdr3_nt: TGCAGCGTTCCTGACAGGGTGGATGGCTACACCTTC
j_call: TRBJ1-2; d_call: TRBD1; clone_size: few; v_call: TRBV19; cdr3_aa: CASRPTSGTVYGYTF; cdr3_nt: TGTGCCAGTAGGCCTACTTCCGGGACAGTCTATGGCTACACCTTC